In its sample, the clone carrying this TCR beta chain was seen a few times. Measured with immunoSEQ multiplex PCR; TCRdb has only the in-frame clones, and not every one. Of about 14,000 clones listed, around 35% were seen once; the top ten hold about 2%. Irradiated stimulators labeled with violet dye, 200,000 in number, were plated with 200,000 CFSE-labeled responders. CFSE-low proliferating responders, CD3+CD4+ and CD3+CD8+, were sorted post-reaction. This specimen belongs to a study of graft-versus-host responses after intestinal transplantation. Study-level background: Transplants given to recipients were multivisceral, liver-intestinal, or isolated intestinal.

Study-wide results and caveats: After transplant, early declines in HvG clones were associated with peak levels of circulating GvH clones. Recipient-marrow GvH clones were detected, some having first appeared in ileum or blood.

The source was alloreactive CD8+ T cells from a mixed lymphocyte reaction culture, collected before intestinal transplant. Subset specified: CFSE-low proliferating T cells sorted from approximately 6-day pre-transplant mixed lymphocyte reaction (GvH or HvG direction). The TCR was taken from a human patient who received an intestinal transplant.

This CDR3 reads CASSPYAGQNSYEQYF. The CDR3 region has the DNA TGTGCCAGCAGCCCGTACGCGGGACAGAACTCCTACGAGCAGTACTTC. The chain couples TRBV9 to TRBJ2-7, with D maybe TRBD1 (7 bases). V lost 4 bases to trimming and J lost 0 bases, with 17 bases between them. The CDR3 is 16 amino acids. From germline, CDR1 is SGDLS and CDR2 YYNGEE.